This paragraph covers one T cell receptor beta chain sequence. Its cognate antigen is unknown. This sample is part of a study of beta chain features in type 1 diabetes. Study results and limitations: Type 1 diabetes patients had moderately but significantly shorter TCRB CDR3s in all four CD4+ subsets. When VDJ junctions were examined, type 1 diabetes patients showed fewer insertions and more deletions. Within the patient group, naive, central memory and Treg TCRB repertoires appeared more similar to each other than within healthy donors.

Averaging approximately 120 mL, one heparinised blood draw was given by each donor. The purity of all sorted populations exceeded 98%. Isolated RNA was reverse transcribed in full, so expressed TCRB transcripts were sequenced. Assay: immunoSEQ multiplex PCR; the TCRdb copy retains only in-frame clones and omits some. Among hundreds of thousands of clones listed, over 12% were seen once. This TCR came from a man aged 18 to 30 with type 1 diabetes. Sequencing was carried out using naive CD4+ T cells from blood.

CDR3: CASSQGTPGQGPYEQYF. Here the CDR3 DNA reads TGCGCCAGCAGCCAAGGGACTCCGGGACAGGGCCCCTACGAGCAGTACTTC. This chain links TRBV4-1 with TRBJ2-7, with 9 bases lining up with TRBD1. Germline assignment: CDR1 MGHRA and CDR2 YSYEKL. The CDR3 runs 17 residues. After removal of 1 base from V and 2 bases from J, the junction contained 9 bases not matched to a gene.